These 10 T cell receptor beta chains originate from one sample sequenced in a study of blood T cell repertoires in COVID-19. Generated by immunoSEQ multiplex PCR, the TCRdb table keeps only in-frame clones and is missing some. The data show approximately 120,000 clones, over 60% seen once. The sample consisted of peripheral blood. The receptors shown here come from a man aged 40-50 years with active or convalescent COVID-19.

The rearrangement links TRBV20-1 to TRBJ2-7, with D tentatively TRBD1 (5 bases). CDR1 is DFQATT, CDR2 SNEGSKA, per germline (reference sequence). V was shortened by 3 bases and J by 2 bases, with 8 bases between the two germline ends. The CDR3 covers 12 residues. CDR3 DNA sequence: TGCAGTGCTAGTAGGGGAACCTACGAGCAGTACTTC. Protein: CSASRGTYEQYF.

The rearrangement uses TRBV14 and TRBJ1-1; 11 nucleotides line up with TRBD1. Germline values: CDR1 SGHDN, CDR2 FVKESK. J gave up 5 bases and V 1 base, and 6 bases lay outside the gene matches. The length of the CDR3 is 16 residues. The CDR3 DNA follows: TGTGCCAGCAGCCAAGTTGGGACAGGGGGTCGAACTGAAGCTTTCTTT. The encoded protein is CASSQVGTGGRTEAFF.

The chain joins TRBV6-6 to TRBJ2-1; 8 bases fit TRBD2. Germline values: CDR1 MNHNY, CDR2 SVGAGI (reference sequence). Unmatched junction bases numbered 6, after V lost 5 bases and J lost 0 bases. CDR3 length equals 16 residues. The CDR3 region is CASSGTSGISYNEQFF. The CDR3 DNA reads as TGTGCCAGCAGTGGTACTAGCGGTATCTCCTACAATGAGCAGTTCTTC.

The chain employs TRBV7-9 and TRBJ1-1; 8 bases match TRBD1. The CDR3 spans 12 residues. V gave up 5 bases and J gave up 7 bases; unmatched junction bases: 3. Germline values: CDR1 SEHNR, CDR2 FQNEAQ (reference sequence). CDR3 sequence reads: CASSAGGVEAFF. The CDR3 DNA is TGTGCCAGCAGCGCAGGGGGCGTTGAAGCTTTCTTT.

J is TRBJ2-2 and V is TRBV5-4, with D uncertain. The CDR3 extends over 16 amino acids. Germline loops: CDR1 SGHNT, CDR2 YYREEE (reference sequence). V was clipped by 4 bases and J by 0 bases, with 13 bases between them. CDR3 DNA sequence: TGTGCCAGCAGCAGAAGTGGGCCGGCGAACACCGGGGAGCTGTTTTTT. Residues: CASSRSGPANTGELFF. Full variable domain (missing parts from reference TRBV5-4 and TRBJ2-2): ETGVTQSPTHLIKTRGQQVTLRCSSQSGHNTVSWYQQALGQGPQFIFQYYREEENGRGNFPPRFSGLQFPNYSSELNVNALELDDSALYLCASSRSGPANTGELFFGEGSRLTVL.

CDR3 DNA: TGCGCCAGCAGCTCCCTCGGGGTGGCCACTGAAGCTTTCTTT. Translation: CASSSLGVATEAFF. The chain has TRBV5-1 and TRBJ1-1; D gene uncertain. The germline V gene has CDR1 SGHRS and CDR2 YFSETQ. The ends were cut back, 3 bases at V and 4 bases at J, with 13 bases in the middle. The CDR3 sequence is 14 residues long.

The J gene is TRBJ1-2, the V gene TRBV6-5, with D perhaps TRBD1 (6 bases). The CDR3 contains 11 residues. Per the germline V gene, CDR1 is MNHEY and CDR2 is SVGAGI. The CDR3 DNA is TGTGCTGGGGGCCGTCCCTATGGCTACACCTTC. It encodes CAGGRPYGYTF.

This chain uses TRBV9 with TRBJ2-2; TRBD2 aligns across 11 bases. Germline V gives CDR1 SGDLS, CDR2 YYNGEE. This CDR3 contains 16 residues. Trimming took 2 bases from V and 7 from J; bases not matched to a gene: 7. CDR3 bases: TGTGCCAGCAGCGTTTTAGCGGGAGGGCCCGACGGGGAGCTGTTTTTT. The encoded protein is CASSVLAGGPDGELFF.

V is TRBV5-5 and J is TRBJ2-5; the D gene is possibly TRBD2 (6 bases). The CDR3 has 16 residues. With 0 bases removed from V and 2 bases from J, the gap between germline ends came to 14 bases. Germline loops: CDR1 SGHKS, CDR2 YYEKEE (reference sequence). Here the CDR3 DNA reads TGTGCCAGCAGCTTGGCCCTCAACGGGGGACAAGAGACCCAGTACTTC. This encodes CASSLALNGGQETQYF. Looking up the rest from reference TRBV5-5 and TRBJ2-5 gives the full variable domain: DAGVTQSPTHLIKTRGQQVTLRCSPISGHKSVSWYQQVLGQGPQFIFQYYEKEERGRGNFPDRFSARQFPNYSSELNVNALLLGDSALYLCASSLALNGGQETQYFGPGTRLLVL.

The rearrangement joins TRBV5-5 to TRBJ2-1; no clear D gene. Germline CDR1 reads SGHKS; CDR2 reads YYEKEE (reference sequence). The CDR3 is made up of 16 amino acids. V lost 4 bases to trimming and J lost 0 bases, with 14 bases between them. The CDR3 here is CASSLESVPSYNEQFF. The CDR3 DNA reads TGTGCCAGCAGCCTAGAGAGTGTTCCCTCCTACAATGAGCAGTTCTTC.